The source of this T cell receptor beta chain is a study of T cells in Graves' hyperthyroidism and ophthalmopathy. Notes on the study in general: Most clonotypes that expanded in the thyroid above 0.001 also showed up in blood. Ophthalmopathy was model-predicted a median roughly 6.5 months pre-onset.

This clonotype was observed many times. Its antigen remains unidentified. The CDR3 totals 14 residues. Germline CDR1 reads SQVTM; CDR2 reads ANQGSEA. V was cut by 2 bases and J by 0 bases, with 10 bases left in between. The PBMCs were sourced from fresh peripheral blood (about 9.7 ml). The TCR beta CDR3 regions underwent amplification using RNA transcripts as the source. During a first-round RT-PCR of the TCR CDR3, the HTBI primer set was used. A single record per CDR3 protein comes from TCRdb applying MiXCR to the multiplex PCR reads. This table holds about 350,000 distinct CDR3 sequences, approximately 19% found once.

Sample: blood. This sequence was found in a woman aged 18-29 years with Graves' hyperthyroidism. J is TRBJ1-2 and V is TRBV29-1; D remains ambiguous. The CDR3 sequence: CSVESPDSNYGYTF. In DNA, the CDR3 is TGCAGCGTTGAATCCCCCGATTCTAACTATGGCTACACCTTC. Filled out from reference TRBV29-1 and TRBJ1-2, the complete variable domain reads SAVISQKPSRDICQRGTSLTIQCQVDSQVTMMFWYRQQPGQSLTLIATANQGSEATYESGFVIDKFPISRPNLTFSTLTVSNMSPEDSSIYLCSVESPDSNYGYTFGSGTRLTVV.